The 27 T cell receptor beta chains below were found in one sample sequenced in a study of T cell changes during pregnancy in multiple sclerosis. Repertoires were generated with immunoSEQ multiplex PCR, while TCRdb's copy carries only in-frame clones and drops some. The sample carries about 57,000 clones, about nine tenths recorded once. The source material was peripheral blood, sampled in the first trimester of pregnancy. The receptors here all came from a female donor in good health, enrolled as a control in a pregnancy study.

This chain uses TRBV25-1 with TRBJ2-5; the match to TRBD1 covers 11 bases. This CDR3 has 14 amino acids. CDR1 is MGHDK and CDR2 is SYGVNS in the germline V gene. V trimming: 7 bases; J trimming: 7 bases; junction bases outside the gene matches: 8. The CDR3 DNA reads as TGTGCCAGCACTAAATTCGGGACAGGGGGGACCCAGTACTTC. Protein product: CASTKFGTGGTQYF.

This clone was observed a single time. The rearrangement links TRBV7-6 to TRBJ2-7; 7 bases match TRBD2. The CDR3 covers 13 residues. Trimming cost V 6 bases and J 4 bases; bases outside gene matches: 6. CDR1 is SGHVS and CDR2 is FNYEAQ in the germline V gene. CDR3 protein: CASSYTGGYEQYF. For the CDR3, the DNA is TGTGCCAGCAGTTACACGGGGGGATACGAGCAGTACTTC.

The gene calls are TRBV19 and TRBJ2-2; TRBD2 might be the D (5 bases). Germline V CDR1 and CDR2: LNHDA, SQIVND (reference sequence). This CDR3 is 15 amino acids long. The V end was cut by 6 bases, the J end by 0 bases, with 11 bases between. The CDR3 sequence: CASRWGVANTGELFF. CDR3 nucleotides: TGTGCCAGTAGATGGGGAGTCGCGAACACCGGGGAGCTGTTTTTT.

The gene calls are TRBV5-4 and TRBJ1-1; D remains ambiguous. Germline V gene sequence: CDR1 SGHNT, CDR2 YYREEE (reference sequence). The length of the CDR3 is 14 residues. V was clipped by 4 bases and J by 3 bases, with 13 bases between them. The CDR3: CASSPSTPHTEAFF. CDR3 coding DNA: TGTGCCAGCAGCCCTTCGACACCCCACACTGAAGCTTTCTTT.

The chain links TRBV7-9 to TRBJ2-7; 7 bases map to TRBD1. The germline gives CDR1 SEHNR, CDR2 FQNEAQ (reference sequence). J was trimmed by 2 bases and V by 6 bases; bases with no gene match: 4. The CDR3 sequence is 13 residues long. The CDR3 protein is CASRTTGTYEQYF. The CDR3 DNA is TGTGCCAGCAGGACGACAGGGACCTACGAGCAGTACTTC.

This clone was recorded only once. V usage is TRBV21-1 and J usage is TRBJ1-1; the D call TRBD1 from the table was never checked on the DNA. TRBV21-1 is noted as a pseudogene. The length of the CDR3 is 15 residues. CDR3 protein: CASSTLRDTHTEAFF. The CDR3 DNA is TGTGCCAGCAGCACCCTCCGGGACACACACACTGAAGCTTTCTTT.

The rearrangement joins TRBV21-1 to TRBJ1-1; TRBD1, the D gene given by the table, was not confirmed from the DNA. TRBV21-1 is shown as a pseudogene. The CDR3 is made up of 15 amino acids. CDR3 DNA: TGTGCCAGCAGCAAAGGGACAGGGAATGTGTTTGAAGCTTTCTTT. As protein: CASSKGTGNVFEAFF.

Comment on this clone: A read error may account for a junction end that differs from germline. The chain recombines TRBV7-7 with TRBJ2-7; the D gene is possibly TRBD2 (6 bases). The germline V gene encodes CDR1 SSHAT and CDR2 FNYEAQ (reference sequence). The CDR3 is 13 residues long. CDR3 coding DNA: TGTGCTAGCAGCTTAGGGGAGGCCTACGAGCAGTACTTC. Amino acids: CASSLGEAYEQYF.

This chain uses TRBV5-1 with TRBJ2-2; 7 bases are a match to TRBD1. J was trimmed by 6 bases and V by 2 bases; bases with no gene match: 1. This CDR3 is built from 13 residues. Germline V lookup: CDR1 SGHRS, CDR2 YFSETQ. The CDR3 spells CASSLQGSGELFF. CDR3 nucleotides: TGCGCCAGCAGCTTACAGGGGTCCGGGGAGCTGTTTTTT.

V usage is TRBV4-2 and J usage is TRBJ2-1; D not certain. Germline V lookup: CDR1 LGHNA, CDR2 YNFKEQ. This CDR3 has 12 amino acids. The V and J ends lost 3 bases and 5 bases respectively, with 5 bases between them. The CDR3 coding sequence is TGTGCCAGCAGCCAGCAGGACAATGAGCAGTTCTTC. Its translation is CASSQQDNEQFF.

The chain joins TRBV19 to TRBJ2-3; D is unclear. Trimming cost V 3 bases and J 3 bases, with 19 bases left between them. This CDR3 has 17 residues. The germline gives CDR1 LNHDA, CDR2 SQIVND (reference sequence). The CDR3 region has the DNA TGTGCCAGTAGTATTTCGACCCCAGGATCGATTACAGATACGCAGTATTTT. It specifies CASSISTPGSITDTQYF.

The sample holds one count of this clone. The chain links TRBV5-1 to TRBJ1-5; D is unresolved. V lost 5 bases and J lost 1, with 10 bases in between. Germline assignment: CDR1 SGHRS and CDR2 YFSETQ. The CDR3 runs 14 residues. The DNA for the CDR3 is TGCGCCAGCAGTACCGGGAACAGCAATCAGCCCCAGCATTTT. Amino acid sequence: CASSTGNSNQPQHF.

The chain employs TRBV28 and TRBJ1-4, with D possibly being TRBD1 (5 bases). Germline CDR1 reads MDHEN; CDR2 reads SYDVKM. Trimming shortened V by 5 bases and J by 12 bases, and 22 bases separated the two germline ends. The CDR3 contains 15 residues. CDR3 sequence reads: CASSRADSGPEELFF. The CDR3 DNA follows: TGTGCCAGCAGTCGGGCCGACAGTGGGCCCGAGGAACTGTTTTTT.

The V call is TRBV2, the J call TRBJ1-1; D is uncertain. Germline CDR1 SNHLY, CDR2 FYNNEI. V shed 8 bases and J shed 7 bases, with 14 bases lying between them. The CDR3 has 12 residues. CDR3 residues: CASQPRLFEAFF. The CDR3 DNA is TGTGCCAGCCAACCCCGACTGTTTGAAGCTTTCTTT.

V gene TRBV19 combines with J gene TRBJ1-2; a weak D match, TRBD1 (5 bases). CDR3 length equals 12 residues. Germline CDR1 reads LNHDA; CDR2 reads SQIVND (reference sequence). Trimming shortened V by 7 bases and J by 3 bases, and 9 bases separated the two germline ends. CDR3 sequence: CASIDRHYGYTF. The CDR3 DNA follows: TGTGCCAGTATCGACAGACACTATGGCTACACCTTC. Supplemented by reference TRBV19 and TRBJ1-2, the full variable domain reads DGGITQSPKYLFRKEGQNVTLSCEQNLNHDAMYWYRQDPGQGLRLIYYSQIVNDFQKGDIAEGYSVSREKKESFPLTVTSAQKNPTAFYLCASIDRHYGYTFGSGTRLTVV.

This chain uses TRBV7-9 with TRBJ2-7; D is possibly TRBD2 (5 bases). Trimming stripped 5 bases from V and 5 bases from J, with 7 bases between. The CDR3 length is 11 residues. CDR1 is SEHNR, CDR2 FQNEAQ, per germline (reference sequence). The CDR3 DNA sequence: TGTGCCAGCAGCGCCGGGGACGAGCAGTACTTC. It translates to CASSAGDEQYF.

The J gene is TRBJ2-3, the V gene TRBV7-3; 11 positions match TRBD2. CDR1 and CDR2 (germline): SGHTA, FQGTGA. V shed 3 bases, J shed 5 bases, and the junction held 4 bases outside the gene matches. The CDR3 is 15 residues long. CDR3 nucleotides: TGTGCCAGCAGCTTGACTAGCGGGAAGGGAGATACGCAGTATTTT. Amino acids: CASSLTSGKGDTQYF.

The chain has TRBV29-1 and TRBJ1-5, with unresolved D. Looked up from germline, CDR1 is SQVTM and CDR2 is ANQGSEA. Trimming took 5 bases from V and 3 from J, leaving 14 bases between them. This CDR3 is 14 amino acids long. In nucleotides, the CDR3 is TGCAGCGTTCACGAACCGGGATCCAATCAGCCCCAGCATTTT. It is translated as CSVHEPGSNQPQHF.

This chain joins TRBV19 and TRBJ2-5; D possibly corresponds to TRBD1 (5 bases). This CDR3 region has 13 residues. Germline CDR1 LNHDA, CDR2 SQIVND (reference sequence). Trimming pared 5 bases from V and 5 bases from J, leaving 12 bases between. CDR3 in amino acids: CASSPRVRETQYF. The CDR3 DNA follows: TGTGCCAGTAGTCCCAGGGTTAGGGAGACCCAGTACTTC.

The J gene is TRBJ1-5, the V gene TRBV18; D possibly corresponds to TRBD1 (6 bases). There are 14 residues in the CDR3. Trimming removed 2 bases from V and 4 bases from J, with 9 bases in between. Germline CDR1 is KGHSH and CDR2 is LQKENI. The CDR3 nucleotides are TGTGCCAGCTCACCAGCGACAGGAAATCAGCCCCAGCATTTT. The encoded protein is CASSPATGNQPQHF.

The genes are TRBV6-5 and TRBJ1-3; D may be TRBD1 (5 bases). Trimming removed 6 bases at V and 0 bases at J, with 15 bases between. CDR1 is MNHEY and CDR2 is SVGAGI in the germline V gene. This CDR3 is 16 amino acids long. CDR3 residues: CASSYGQGSSGNTIYF. The DNA of the CDR3 is TGTGCCAGCAGCTACGGGCAGGGTTCCTCTGGAAACACCATATATTTT.

With regard to this clone: One end of the junction fails to match germline, which may point to a read error. J is TRBJ2-7 and V is TRBV10-3; 13 bases are shared with TRBD2. Germline assignment: CDR1 ENHRY and CDR2 SYGVKD. CDR3 size: 14 residues. Here the CDR3 DNA reads TGTGCCATCAGACCCCCGGGACTAGCGGGACTTCCCATATTC. This encodes CAIRPPGLAGLPIF.

Here the CDR3 DNA reads TGCGCCAGCACGGGACAGGGGGCGGCCGGGGAGCTGTTTTTT. Amino acids: CASTGQGAAGELFF. The chain carries TRBV5-1 and TRBJ2-2; 12 bases map to TRBD1. The germline CDR1 and CDR2 sequences are SGHRS and YFSETQ. There are 14 residues in the CDR3. With 6 bases clipped from V and 6 bases from J, the junction kept 3 bases outside the gene matches.

The chain employs TRBV27 and TRBJ1-2, with 8 bases identical to TRBD1. The germline CDR1 and CDR2 sequences are MNHEY and SMNVEV (reference sequence). Unmatched junction bases numbered 7, after V lost 5 bases and J lost 8 bases. This CDR3 spans 13 amino acids. The CDR3 region has the DNA TGTGCCAGCAGTCCCAGGACAGGGAACGGCTACACCTTC. It specifies CASSPRTGNGYTF.

This clone came up a few times. The rearrangement uses TRBV23-1 and TRBJ1-1; D uncertain. TRBV23-1 is identified as an open reading frame with a role that is uncertain. V was pared by 3 bases and J by 5 bases, with 10 bases between. The CDR3 is 13 amino acids. In nucleotides, the CDR3 is TGCGCCAGCAGTCAGGGCAATCGGACTGAAGCTTTCTTT. Amino acids: CASSQGNRTEAFF.

The chain's CDR3 is CASSLSEQSYNEQFF. In DNA, the CDR3 is TGTGCCAGCAGCTTGAGCGAACAATCCTACAATGAGCAGTTCTTC. The chain couples TRBV7-9 to TRBJ2-1; D not certain. V shed 3 bases and J shed 1 base, with 10 bases lying between them. CDR1 and CDR2 (germline): SEHNR, FQNEAQ (reference sequence). The length of the CDR3 is 15 residues.

In DNA, the CDR3 is TGTGCCAGCAGCATACGACAGGGTTCTGAAGCTTTCTTT. Amino acids: CASSIRQGSEAFF. The chain links TRBV11-2 to TRBJ1-1; TRBD1 matches 7 bases. Germline CDR1 is SGHAT and CDR2 is FQNNGV. The V gene end was trimmed by 5 bases and the J gene end by 6 bases; junction bases not matched to a gene: 6. This CDR3 is 13 amino acids long.